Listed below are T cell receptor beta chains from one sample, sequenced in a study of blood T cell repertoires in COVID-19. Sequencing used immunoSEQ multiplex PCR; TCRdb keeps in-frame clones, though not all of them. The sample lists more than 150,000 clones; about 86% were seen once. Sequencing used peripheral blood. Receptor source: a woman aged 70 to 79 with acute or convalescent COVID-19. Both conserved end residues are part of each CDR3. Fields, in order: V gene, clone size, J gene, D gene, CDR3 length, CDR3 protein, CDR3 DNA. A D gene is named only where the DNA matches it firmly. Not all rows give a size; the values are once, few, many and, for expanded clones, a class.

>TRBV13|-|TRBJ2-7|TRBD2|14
CASILRGLDHCSGF
TGTGCCAGCATCTTGAGGGGACTAGATCACTGCTCCGGTTTC
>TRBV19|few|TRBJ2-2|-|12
CASSISTGELFF
TGTGCCAGTAGTATCTCCACCGGGGAGCTGTTTTTT
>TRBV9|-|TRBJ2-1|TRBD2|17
CASSARSGRASYNEQFF
TGTGCCAGCAGCGCAAGAAGCGGGAGGGCCTCCTACAATGAGCAGTTCTTC
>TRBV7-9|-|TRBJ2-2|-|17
CASSLRSGGRNTGELFF
TGTGCCAGCAGCTTACGGTCAGGGGGGCGGAACACCGGGGAGCTGTTTTTT
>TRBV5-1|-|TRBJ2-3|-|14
CASSLGQNTDTQYF
TGCGCCAGCAGCTTGGGACAGAACACAGATACGCAGTATTTT
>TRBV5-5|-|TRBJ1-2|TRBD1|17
CASSSGDRALTPNGYTF
TGTGCCAGCAGCTCGGGGGACAGGGCTTTAACCCCGAATGGCTACACCTTC
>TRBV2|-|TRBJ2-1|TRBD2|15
CASSQTSGRSNEQFF
TGTGCCAGCAGTCAAACTAGCGGGAGAAGCAATGAGCAGTTCTTC
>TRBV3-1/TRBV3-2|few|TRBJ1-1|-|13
CASSHVDSREAFF
TGTGCCAGCAGCCACGTGGACAGTCGAGAAGCTTTCTTT
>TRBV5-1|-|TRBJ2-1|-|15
CASSPRSPLYNEQFF
TGCGCCAGCAGTCCCCGGAGTCCCCTCTACAATGAGCAGTTCTTC
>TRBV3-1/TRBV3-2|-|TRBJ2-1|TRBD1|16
CASSQRGTGGSDEQFF
TGTGCCAGCAGCCAAAGGGGGACAGGGGGCTCTGATGAGCAGTTCTTC
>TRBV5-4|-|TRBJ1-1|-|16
CASNTKVGGPNTEAFF
TGTGCCAGCAATACTAAGGTCGGGGGGCCGAACACTGAAGCTTTCTTT
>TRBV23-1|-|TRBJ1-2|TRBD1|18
CASSLLLFLGQGKYGYTF
TGCGCCAGCAGTCTCCTCCTTTTCCTGGGACAGGGTAAATATGGCTACACCTTC
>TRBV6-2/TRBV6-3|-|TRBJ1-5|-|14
CASSFPGGSQPQHF
TGTGCCAGCAGTTTCCCGGGAGGCAGTCAGCCCCAGCATTTT